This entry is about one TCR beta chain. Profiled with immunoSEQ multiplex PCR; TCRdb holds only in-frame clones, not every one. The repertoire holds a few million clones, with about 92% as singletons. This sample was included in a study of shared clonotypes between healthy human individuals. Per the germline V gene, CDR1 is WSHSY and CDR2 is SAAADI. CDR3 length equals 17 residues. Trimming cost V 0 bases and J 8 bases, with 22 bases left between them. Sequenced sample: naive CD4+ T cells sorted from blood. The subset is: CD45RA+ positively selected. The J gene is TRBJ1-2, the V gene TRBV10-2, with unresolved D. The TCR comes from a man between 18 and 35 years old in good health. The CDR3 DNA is TGCGCCAGCAGTGAGTCGCTTGAGTTTATAGCCTTTTACGGCTACACCTTC. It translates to CASSESLEFIAFYGYTF.